Described below is a single T cell receptor (beta chain) sequence and its context. Antigen specificity is unknown. Germline V lookup: CDR1 SGHNT, CDR2 YYREEE (reference sequence). This CDR3 contains 15 residues. J lost 5 bases, V lost 3 bases, and 10 bases had no gene match. Per sample, no less than 6 micrograms of total RNA were extracted. It was with a sample-barcoded 5' primer and a J-beta primer mix that a second PCR of roughly 6 to 12 cycles was run. TCRdb itself ran the 5' RACE reads through MiXCR, one entry per CDR3 protein. The sample includes 780,000 or so distinct CDR3 sequences, roughly 50% of them seen just once. The source of the sample is a study of blood T cells in healthy people across ages. General study results and limits: The study regarded diversity estimates from one million T cells as underestimates.

The TCR comes from a man aged 40-50 years in good health. Sequencing was performed on blood. This chain links TRBV5-4 with TRBJ2-5; 7 nucleotides match TRBD1. Here the CDR3 reads CASSSGDRGRETQYF. CDR3 nucleotides: TGTGCCAGCAGCTCGGGTGATAGGGGGCGGGAGACCCAGTACTTC.